This T cell receptor (beta chain) was captured in a study of siplizumab effects on memory and regulatory T cells. This clone was seen a few times. V was clipped by 3 bases and J by 7 bases; unmatched bases: 13. The CDR3 consists of 17 residues. Germline V CDR1 and CDR2: LNHDA, SQIVND (reference sequence). Assay: immunoSEQ multiplex PCR; the TCRdb copy retains only in-frame clones and omits some. The table records over 50,000 clones, roughly 83% of them present only once. The chain links TRBV19 to TRBJ1-5, with 9 bases identical to TRBD1. This receptor was taken from a human donor in good health. Sequencing was performed on memory CD4+ T cells sorted from blood. CDR3 bases: TGTGCCAGTAGTATGGGAGGCGGACAGGGGAGAGGGCAGCCCCAGCATTTT. Its protein product is CASSMGGGQGRGQPQHF. The entire variable domain, with the rest obtained from reference TRBV19 and TRBJ1-5, is as follows: DGGITQSPKYLFRKEGQNVTLSCEQNLNHDAMYWYRQDPGQGLRLIYYSQIVNDFQKGDIAEGYSVSREKKESFPLTVTSAQKNPTAFYLCASSMGGGQGRGQPQHFGDGTRLSIL.